A single sample is the source of the 27 T cell receptor beta chains below, sequenced in a study of CD8 T cells in Susac syndrome. Random-hexamer reverse transcription was applied to about 0.45 to 1 ug RNA. TCRdb re-analysed the immunoSEQ multiplex PCR reads in MiXCR, keeping a single row per CDR3 protein. Of around 190,000 distinct CDR3 sequences in the sample, 95% were seen once. Sequencing was done on a sample of CD4+ T cells from PBMCs. The source of these receptors is a human donor in good health.

The J gene is TRBJ1-2, the V gene TRBV18; TRBD1 aligns across 9 bases. In germline, CDR1 is KGHSH, CDR2 LQKENI. The J segment lost 4 bases and the V segment lost 3 bases, leaving 9 bases of the junction unmatched. This CDR3 contains 16 residues. CDR3 sequence: CASSPAGTGSFYGYTF. Here the CDR3 DNA reads TGTGCCAGCTCACCCGCCGGGACAGGGTCATTCTATGGCTACACCTTC. Based on the CDR3 plus reference TRBV18 and TRBJ1-2, the full variable domain is NAGVMQNPRHLVRRRGQEARLRCSPMKGHSHVYWYRQLPEEGLKFMVYLQKENIIDESGMPKERFSAEFPKEGPSILRIQQVVRGDSAAYFCASSPAGTGSFYGYTFGSGTRLTVV.

As DNA, the CDR3 is TGCGCCAGCAGCCAAGGTCCCTTTCGACAGCCCGGTCGTTTCGAGCAGTACTTC. Its protein product is CASSQGPFRQPGRFEQYF. The rearrangement joins TRBV4-1 to TRBJ2-7; the D gene is possibly TRBD1 (5 bases). The V end was cut by 1 base, the J end by 6 bases, with 25 bases between. The CDR3 spans 18 residues. CDR1 and CDR2 (germline): MGHRA, YSYEKL.

The V gene is TRBV29-1, the J gene TRBJ2-3; D possibly corresponds to TRBD2 (6 bases). V lost 4 bases and J lost 0, with 8 bases in between. This CDR3 is 13 amino acids long. Germline V gives CDR1 SQVTM, CDR2 ANQGSEA. This CDR3 is CSVAEGSTDTQYF. CDR3 coding DNA: TGCAGCGTTGCGGAGGGAAGCACAGATACGCAGTATTTT.

The CDR3 here is CASSLVVERAFF. The CDR3 region has the DNA TGTGCCAGCAGCTTAGTTGTCGAAAGGGCTTTCTTT. The chain employs TRBV11-3 and TRBJ1-1, with D unresolved. Trimming pared 1 base from V and 11 bases from J, leaving 11 bases between. The CDR3 has 12 amino acids. Looked up from germline, CDR1 is SGHNT and CDR2 is YENEEA.

This chain joins TRBV20-1 and TRBJ2-1; TRBD2 matches 8 bases. V was pared by 5 bases and J by 10 bases, with 7 bases of the junction left unmatched. This CDR3 is 12 amino acids long. Germline loops: CDR1 DFQATT, CDR2 SNEGSKA (reference sequence). In nucleotides, the CDR3 is TGCAGTGCTTCCGGGACTAGAGACGAGCAGTTCTTC. This translates into CSASGTRDEQFF.

This chain joins TRBV5-4 and TRBJ2-1, with 7 bases aligning to TRBD2. Germline V CDR1 and CDR2: SGHNT, YYREEE (reference sequence). The J segment lost 0 bases and the V segment lost 0 bases, leaving 3 bases of the junction unmatched. This CDR3 spans 16 amino acids. The CDR3 region has the DNA TGTGCCAGCAGCTTGGGCGGGGGAATCTCCTACAATGAGCAGTTCTTC. Its translation: CASSLGGGISYNEQFF.

This clonotype has more than one count but fewer than ten. The V gene is TRBV11-2, the J gene TRBJ2-3; D possibly uses TRBD1 or TRBD2 (5 bases each). Germline CDR1 reads SGHAT; CDR2 reads FQNNGV. V shed 3 bases and J shed 3 bases, with 7 bases lying between them. The CDR3 is 13 residues long. The CDR3 nucleotides are TGTGCCAGCAGCTTGAGGGGAACAGATACGCAGTATTTT. Amino acid sequence: CASSLRGTDTQYF.

The V and J genes are TRBV7-9 and TRBJ1-2; D remains ambiguous. V lost 11 bases, J lost 1 base, and 14 bases lay in between. Germline CDR1 SEHNR, CDR2 FQNEAQ (reference sequence). The CDR3 is 13 residues long. The CDR3 DNA reads TGTGCCGCGCTATCAAGTTTTAACTATGGCTACACCTTC. This gives the protein CAALSSFNYGYTF.

The rearrangement uses TRBV29-1 and TRBJ1-2; a weak D match, TRBD1 (6 bases). V was pared by 4 bases and J by 3 bases, with 12 bases between. Germline CDR1 is SQVTM and CDR2 is ANQGSEA. The CDR3 loop spans 13 amino acids. The CDR3 region has the DNA TGCAGCGTTGGGACAGACCTGGACTATGGCTACACCTTC. This codes for CSVGTDLDYGYTF.

The chain links TRBV5-6 to TRBJ2-7, with 9 bases lining up with TRBD1. The CDR3 is 14 residues long. V shed 1 base and J 5 bases; nucleotides not matched to a gene: 4. The germline V gene encodes CDR1 SGHDT and CDR2 YYEEEE. The CDR3, as DNA: TGTGCCAGCAGCTTGAGGACAGGGGACCACGAGCAGTACGTC. Its translation: CASSLRTGDHEQYV.

V and J are TRBV6-5 and TRBJ2-1; a possible D gene is TRBD1 (6 bases). Per the germline V gene, CDR1 is MNHEY and CDR2 is SVGAGI. Deletions cut 11 bases from V and 8 bases from J, with 19 bases between. CDR3 length: 13 amino acids. The CDR3 DNA reads as TGTGCCTCACACAGGATTGGGGGCCATGAGCAGTTCTTC. Its protein product is CASHRIGGHEQFF.

This sequence joins TRBV20-1 and TRBJ2-1, with TRBD2 matching over 7 bases. Germline V gives CDR1 DFQATT, CDR2 SNEGSKA (reference sequence). Losses at the gene ends were 6 bases for V and 7 bases for J; bases not matched to a gene: 15. CDR3 length: 15 residues. The CDR3 here is CSARASGPPLNEQFF. The CDR3 nucleotides read TGCAGTGCGAGGGCTAGCGGCCCTCCACTGAATGAGCAGTTCTTC.

The chain combines TRBV7-2 with TRBJ2-7, with a possible D match to TRBD1 (5 bases). V was pared by 5 bases and J by 2 bases, with 16 bases between. The CDR3 covers 15 residues. CDR1 SGHTA and CDR2 FQGNSA come from the germline V gene. The CDR3 sequence: CASSTASTATYEQYF. CDR3 sequence (DNA): TGTGCCAGCAGCACCGCCTCGACAGCCACCTACGAGCAGTACTTC.

This chain links TRBV14 with TRBJ1-1; 9 nucleotides align to TRBD1. CDR1 is SGHDN and CDR2 is FVKESK in the germline V gene. J lost 4 bases, V lost 2 bases, and 14 bases had no gene match. The CDR3 spans 18 residues. The CDR3 here is CASSQLTGQGQEGTEAFF. CDR3 nucleotides: TGTGCCAGCAGCCAACTCACTGGACAGGGGCAGGAGGGCACTGAAGCTTTCTTT.

The chain combines TRBV29-1 with TRBJ1-5; TRBD1 is a possible D gene (5 bases). Germline CDR1 reads SQVTM; CDR2 reads ANQGSEA. CDR3 length: 14 amino acids. Deletions cut 3 bases from V and 1 base from J, with 10 bases between. CDR3 sequence (DNA): TGCAGCGTTGAGGTTGCAGGGAGCAATCAGCCCCAGCATTTT. Translated: CSVEVAGSNQPQHF.

The V and J genes are TRBV30 and TRBJ2-1; 8 nucleotides line up with TRBD2. With 3 bases clipped from V and 6 bases from J, the junction kept 7 bases outside the gene matches. Germline CDR1 GTSNPN, CDR2 SVGIG (reference sequence). CDR3 length equals 14 residues. For the CDR3, the DNA is TGTGCCTGGAGAGGGACTAGGGATTCCAATGAGCAGTTCTTC. Its protein is CAWRGTRDSNEQFF.

This chain links TRBV20-1 with TRBJ1-5; D call uncertain. Germline V gene lookup returns CDR1 DFQATT and CDR2 SNEGSKA (reference sequence). The CDR3 consists of 11 residues. The V gene lost 6 bases and the J gene lost 8 bases, with 11 bases spanning the gap. The CDR3 nucleotides are TGCAGTGCCTCTCCTGGGGAGCCCCAGCATTTT. Protein sequence: CSASPGEPQHF.

This clonotype turned up a few times. The chain is built from TRBV7-2 and TRBJ2-3; D remains ambiguous. Trimming left V 1 base short and J 2 bases short, with 4 bases between. Germline V gives CDR1 SGHTA, CDR2 FQGNSA. This CDR3 has 13 residues. CDR3 coding DNA: TGTGCCAGCAGCTTAGGTGCCACAGATACGCAGTATTTT. This sequence encodes CASSLGATDTQYF. Together with reference TRBV7-2 and TRBJ2-3, the CDR3 gives the full variable domain: GAGVSQSPSNKVTEKGKDVELRCDPISGHTALYWYRQSLGQGLEFLIYFQGNSAPDKSGLPSDRFSAERTGGSVSTLTIQRTQQEDSAVYLCASSLGATDTQYFGPGTRLTVL.

The J gene is TRBJ1-4, the V gene TRBV3-1, with no clear D. In germline, CDR1 is LGHDT, CDR2 YNNKEL (reference sequence). Between the trimmed V and J ends, which lost 1 base and 13 bases, there was a span of 10 bases. The CDR3 extends over 12 amino acids. CDR3 nucleotide sequence: TGTGCCAGCAGCCAAGGAACTGATGTACTGTTTTTT. Residues: CASSQGTDVLFF.

Remarks on this clonotype: Germline and junction disagree at one end, which may indicate a read error. V is TRBV29-1 and J is TRBJ1-2; D unresolved. The CDR3 sequence is 10 residues long. Germline V lookup: CDR1 SQVTM, CDR2 ANQGSEA. Here the CDR3 DNA reads TGCAGCGCGACTTCCGGGATATCCTTCTTC. It specifies CSATSGISFF. Together with reference TRBV29-1 and TRBJ1-2, the CDR3 gives the full variable domain: SAVISQKPSRDICQRGTSLTIQCQVDSQVTMMFWYRQQPGQSLTLIATANQGSEATYESGFVIDKFPISRPNLTFSTLTVSNMSPEDSSIYLCSATSGISFFGSGTRLTVV.

V usage is TRBV7-2 and J usage is TRBJ2-3, with 10 nucleotides matching TRBD2. The ends lost 9 bases at V and 3 bases at J; junction bases unmatched: 6. The CDR3 has 14 amino acids. Germline V gene data show CDR1 as SGHTA and CDR2 as FQGNSA. The CDR3 DNA sequence: TGTGCCAGTCAAGCGGGAGGGCCAACAGATACGCAGTATTTT. Translation gives CASQAGGPTDTQYF.

The chain carries TRBV28 and TRBJ2-7; no definite D call. The CDR3 sequence is 11 residues long. CDR1 MDHEN and CDR2 SYDVKM come from the germline V gene. V lost 8 bases, J lost 3 bases, and 8 bases lay in between. The CDR3, as DNA: TGTGCCAGCGGCCCCGACTACGAGCAGTACTTC. Translation gives CASGPDYEQYF.

The chain employs TRBV27 and TRBJ2-3; unclear D gene. Germline lookup yields CDR1 MNHEY and CDR2 SMNVEV (reference sequence). The germline V and J ends were trimmed by 6 bases and 0 bases, with 13 bases remaining between them. The CDR3 extends over 15 amino acids. The CDR3 coding sequence is TGTGCCAGCAGGGCCCGGGCCCTTAGCACAGATACGCAGTATTTT. This codes for CASRARALSTDTQYF.

This clonotype is a singleton in its sample. This chain links TRBV20-1 with TRBJ2-1, with 9 bases fitting TRBD2. The CDR3 extends over 16 amino acids. V was clipped by 1 base and J by 10 bases; unmatched bases: 14. CDR1 is DFQATT, CDR2 SNEGSKA, per germline (reference sequence). CDR3: CSARVPPSGAVGEQFF. In nucleotides, the CDR3 is TGCAGTGCTAGAGTCCCCCCTAGCGGGGCTGTGGGGGAGCAGTTCTTC.

The chain combines TRBV4-1 with TRBJ2-1; D possibly corresponds to TRBD1 (6 bases). The V gene's germline CDR1 is MGHRA and CDR2 YSYEKL. V was pared by 4 bases and J by 9 bases, with 16 bases between. This CDR3 region has 14 residues. CDR3 nucleotide sequence: TGCGCCAGCAGCCCCGTCTGGACAGAAGGTGAGCAGTTCTTC. Protein: CASSPVWTEGEQFF.

The chain combines TRBV7-9 with TRBJ1-1, with unresolved D. The germline V gene has CDR1 SEHNR and CDR2 FQNEAQ (reference sequence). There are 13 residues in the CDR3. The V gene lost 5 bases and the J gene lost 1 base, with 8 bases spanning the gap. CDR3 in DNA: TGTGCCAGCAGCCTCCTTACGAACACTGAAGCTTTCTTT. Encoded protein: CASSLLTNTEAFF. Looking up the rest from reference TRBV7-9 and TRBJ1-1 gives the full variable domain: DTGVSQNPRHKITKRGQNVTFRCDPISEHNRLYWYRQTLGQGPEFLTYFQNEAQLEKSRLLSDRFSAERPKGSFSTLEIQRTEQGDSAMYLCASSLLTNTEAFFGQGTRLTVV.

The J gene is TRBJ2-3, the V gene TRBV5-1, with 10 bases matching TRBD2. The CDR3 sequence is 18 residues long. Germline assignment: CDR1 SGHRS and CDR2 YFSETQ. After removal of 4 bases from V and 6 bases from J, the junction contained 17 bases not matched to a gene. As DNA, the CDR3 is TGCGCCAGCAGCCCAACAGCTAGTCTAGCGGGAGTAGGGGATACGCAGTATTTT. This gives the protein CASSPTASLAGVGDTQYF.